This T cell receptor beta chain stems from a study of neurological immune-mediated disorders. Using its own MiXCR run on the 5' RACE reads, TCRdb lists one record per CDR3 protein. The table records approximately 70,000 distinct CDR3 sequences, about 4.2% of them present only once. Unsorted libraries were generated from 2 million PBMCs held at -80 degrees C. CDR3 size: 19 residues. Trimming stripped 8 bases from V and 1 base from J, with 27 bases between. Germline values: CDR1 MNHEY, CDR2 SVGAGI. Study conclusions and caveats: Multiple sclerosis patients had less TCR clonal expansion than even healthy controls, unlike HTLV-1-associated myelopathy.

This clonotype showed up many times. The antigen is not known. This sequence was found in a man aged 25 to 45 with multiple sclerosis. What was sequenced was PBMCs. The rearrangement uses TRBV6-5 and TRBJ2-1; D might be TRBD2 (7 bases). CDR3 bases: TGTGCCAGCCCTTGGAGGGGGGGGCCACCGACGCGGTCCTACAATGAGCAGTTCTTC. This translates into CASPWRGGPPTRSYNEQFF.